This T cell receptor beta chain was recorded in a study of blood T cell repertoires in COVID-19. Overall study context: Sources were T cells, B-cell-depleted T cells, or PBMCs; the material itself was cDNA or gDNA.

Each recovered donor of Cohort 3 presented with two negative PCRs, clearance, or symptom resolution. V was cut by 3 bases and J by 4 bases, with 12 bases left in between. CDR3 length: 15 residues. CDR1 and CDR2 (germline): MDHEN, SYDVKM. Here immunoSEQ multiplex PCR was the method, and the copy in TCRdb shows in-frame clones only, minus some. The sample holds hundreds of thousands of clones, roughly 87% seen once. J is TRBJ1-4 and V is TRBV28; the D is unclear. Source material: PBMCs or T cells enriched from blood (not recorded which). This receptor was identified in a woman aged 18 to 35 who had recovered from COVID-19. CDR3 region: CASSFEGSLNEKLFF. The CDR3, as DNA: TGTGCCAGCAGTTTTGAGGGCTCCCTTAATGAAAAACTGTTTTTT.